This T cell receptor beta chain was observed in a study of blood T cell repertoires in COVID-19. Turning to the study itself: Specimens from acute and convalescent COVID-19 originated in the United States, Italy and Spain. PBMCs, B-cell-depleted T cells, or T cells were the source of the cDNA or gDNA that made up the material.

With V trimmed by 6 bases and J by 2 bases, 7 bases remained unmatched. Looked up from germline, CDR1 is MNHEY and CDR2 is SMNVEV (reference sequence). The CDR3 runs to 16 residues. Authors' methods: The authors estimated nucleated cell counts from reference gene primer amplification. Data came from immunoSEQ multiplex PCR; TCRdb stores just in-frame clones and leaves some out. That table supplies the V and J calls and clone size; D and trimming were determined from the DNA. The table records approximately 26,000 clones, about 76% of them present only once. Only a few counts were recorded for this clone.

The sequencing sample was made of peripheral blood. The chain joins TRBV27 to TRBJ2-3; 11 bases agree with TRBD2. This clonotype was sampled from a man older than 75 with active or convalescent COVID-19. The CDR3 DNA reads as TGTGCCAGCAGAGAGGGACTAGCGGTTCTCACAGATACGCAGTATTTT. Its translation is CASREGLAVLTDTQYF.